Here is one T cell receptor beta chain with its context. Its cognate antigen is unknown. TCRbeta library preparation incorporated unique molecular identifiers. In TCRdb, the PCR reads were re-called with MiXCR into one record per CDR3 protein. The data contain about 980,000 distinct CDR3 sequences, less than 30% of them singletons. These data come from a study of T-cell reconstitution after alpha-beta-depleted transplantation in children. Overall study findings and caveats: As was reported, about two months after transplant, alpha-beta T cells came from several hundred expanded graft clones. In some patients, recipient T cells and intrathymic progenitors surviving conditioning explained high day-60 diversity. A year post-transplant, T-cell counts and diversity derived mostly from newly produced T cells.

Germline-derived CDR1 and CDR2 are SNHLY and FYNNEI. There are 13 residues in the CDR3. V was shortened by 6 bases and J by 8 bases, with 14 bases between the two germline ends. The J gene is TRBJ2-1, the V gene TRBV2; D gene uncertain. The sequence derives from a boy under two years old who had a stem cell transplant for SCID, so the T cells may come from the graft donor. The input for sequencing was PBMCs, mostly from graft donor cells, taken 360 days after TCRalphabeta/CD19-depleted stem cell transplant. CDR3 sequence (DNA): TGTGCCAGCAGGCTCTCCGGAGTAGATGAGCAGTTCTTC. It specifies CASRLSGVDEQFF.